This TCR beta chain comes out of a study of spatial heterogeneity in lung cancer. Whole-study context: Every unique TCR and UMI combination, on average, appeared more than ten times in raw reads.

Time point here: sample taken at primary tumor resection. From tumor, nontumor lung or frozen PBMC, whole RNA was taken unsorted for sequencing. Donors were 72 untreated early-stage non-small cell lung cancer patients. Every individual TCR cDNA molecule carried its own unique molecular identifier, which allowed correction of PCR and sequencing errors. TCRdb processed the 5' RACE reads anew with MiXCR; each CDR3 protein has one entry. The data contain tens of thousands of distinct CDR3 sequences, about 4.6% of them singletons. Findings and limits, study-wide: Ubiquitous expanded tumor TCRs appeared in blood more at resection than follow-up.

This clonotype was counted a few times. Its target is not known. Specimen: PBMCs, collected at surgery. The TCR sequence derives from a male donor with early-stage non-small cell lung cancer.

In DNA, the CDR3 is TGTGCCAGCAGCCAAGACGGTCCCGGGGGGGACCAAGAGACCCAGTACTTC. Translated, it gives CASSQDGPGGDQETQYF. V is TRBV4-2 and J is TRBJ2-5, with 8 bases matching TRBD2. The CDR3 totals 17 residues. Germline lookup yields CDR1 LGHNA and CDR2 YNFKEQ. Trimming cost V 0 bases and J 0 bases; bases outside gene matches: 6.